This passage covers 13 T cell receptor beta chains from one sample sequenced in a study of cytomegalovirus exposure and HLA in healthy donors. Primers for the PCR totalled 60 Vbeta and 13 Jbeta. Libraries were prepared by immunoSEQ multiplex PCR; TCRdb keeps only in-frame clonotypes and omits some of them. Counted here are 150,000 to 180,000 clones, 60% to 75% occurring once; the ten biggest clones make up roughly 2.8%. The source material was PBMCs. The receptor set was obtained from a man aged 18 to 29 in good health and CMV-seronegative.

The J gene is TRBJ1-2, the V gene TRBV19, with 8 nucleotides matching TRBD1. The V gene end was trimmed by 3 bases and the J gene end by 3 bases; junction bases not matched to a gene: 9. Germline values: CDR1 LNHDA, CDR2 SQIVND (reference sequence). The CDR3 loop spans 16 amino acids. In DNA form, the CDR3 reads TGTGCCAGTAGTATTTGGACAGGGAATATCGACTATGGCTACACCTTC. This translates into CASSIWTGNIDYGYTF.

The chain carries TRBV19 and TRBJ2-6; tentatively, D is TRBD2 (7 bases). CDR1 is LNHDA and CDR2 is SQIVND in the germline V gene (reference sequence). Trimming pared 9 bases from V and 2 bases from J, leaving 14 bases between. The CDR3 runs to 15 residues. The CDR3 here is CASSSGGPGANVLTF. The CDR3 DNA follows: TGTGCCAGCTCTTCGGGGGGCCCTGGGGCCAACGTCCTGACTTTC.

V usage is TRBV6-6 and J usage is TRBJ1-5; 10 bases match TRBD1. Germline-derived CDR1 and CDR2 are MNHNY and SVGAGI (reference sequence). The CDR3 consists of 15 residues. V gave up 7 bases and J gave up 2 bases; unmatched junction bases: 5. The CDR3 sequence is CASISGTGGNQPQHF. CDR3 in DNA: TGTGCCAGCATCTCCGGGACAGGGGGCAATCAGCCCCAGCATTTT.

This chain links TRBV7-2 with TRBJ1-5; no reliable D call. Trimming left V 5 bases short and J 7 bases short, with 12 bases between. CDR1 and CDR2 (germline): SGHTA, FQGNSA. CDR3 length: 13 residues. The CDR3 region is CASSGAGLQPQHF. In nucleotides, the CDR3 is TGTGCCAGCAGCGGCGCGGGTTTGCAGCCCCAGCATTTT.

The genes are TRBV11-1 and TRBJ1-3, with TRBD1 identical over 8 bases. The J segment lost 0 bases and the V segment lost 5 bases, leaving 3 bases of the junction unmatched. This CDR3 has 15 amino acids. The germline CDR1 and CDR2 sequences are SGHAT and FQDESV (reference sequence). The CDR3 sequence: CASSRQGRSGNTIYF. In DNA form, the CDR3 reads TGTGCCAGCAGCCGACAGGGGCGCTCTGGAAACACCATATATTTT.

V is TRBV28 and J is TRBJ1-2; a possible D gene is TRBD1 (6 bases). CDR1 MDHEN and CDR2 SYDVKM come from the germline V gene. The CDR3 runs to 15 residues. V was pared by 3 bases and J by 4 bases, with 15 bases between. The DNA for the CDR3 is TGTGCCAGCAGTTTCTCCCGGGACATAATCTATGGCTACACCTTC. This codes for CASSFSRDIIYGYTF.

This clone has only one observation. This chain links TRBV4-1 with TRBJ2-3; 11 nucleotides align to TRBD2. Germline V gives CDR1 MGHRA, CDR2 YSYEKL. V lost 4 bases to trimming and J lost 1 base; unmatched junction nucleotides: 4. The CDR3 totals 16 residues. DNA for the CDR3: TGCGCCAGCAGCCCAGTACTAGCGGGGGGCACAGATACGCAGTATTTT. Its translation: CASSPVLAGGTDTQYF.

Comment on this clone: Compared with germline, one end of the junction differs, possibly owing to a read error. The CDR3 sequence is CASSWDSNLAKNSQYF. In DNA form, the CDR3 reads TGTGCCAGCAGTTGGGACAGTAATCTAGCCAAAAACAGTCAGTACTTC. The rearrangement links TRBV28 to TRBJ2-4; 7 positions agree with TRBD1. The CDR3 is made up of 16 amino acids. In germline, CDR1 is MDHEN, CDR2 SYDVKM.

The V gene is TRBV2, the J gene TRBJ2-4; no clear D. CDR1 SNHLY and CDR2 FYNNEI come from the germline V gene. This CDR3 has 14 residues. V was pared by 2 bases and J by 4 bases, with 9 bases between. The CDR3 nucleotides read TGTGCCAGCAGTGAATTGGCCCATAAAAACATTCAGTACTTC. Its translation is CASSELAHKNIQYF.

CDR3 DNA sequence: TGTGCCAGCAGCGTCACGGGGAACACTGAAGCTTTCTTT. Translated: CASSVTGNTEAFF. The chain joins TRBV9 to TRBJ1-1; D unresolved. V was pared by 2 bases and J by 1 base, with 6 bases between. Germline CDR1 reads SGDLS; CDR2 reads YYNGEE. This CDR3 is built from 13 residues. Using reference TRBV9 and TRBJ1-1 for the parts outside the CDR3, the full variable domain is DSGVTQTPKHLITATGQRVTLRCSPRSGDLSVYWYQQSLDQGLQFLIQYYNGEERAKGNILERFSAQQFPDLHSELNLSSLELGDSALYFCASSVTGNTEAFFGQGTRLTVV.

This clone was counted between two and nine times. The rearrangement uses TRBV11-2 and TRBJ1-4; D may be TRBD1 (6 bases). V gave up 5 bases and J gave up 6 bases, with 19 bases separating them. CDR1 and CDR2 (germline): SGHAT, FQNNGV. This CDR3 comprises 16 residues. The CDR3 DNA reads TGTGCCAGCAGCCGCCCCGAGGACAGTCGATATGAAAAACTGTTTTTT. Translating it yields CASSRPEDSRYEKLFF.

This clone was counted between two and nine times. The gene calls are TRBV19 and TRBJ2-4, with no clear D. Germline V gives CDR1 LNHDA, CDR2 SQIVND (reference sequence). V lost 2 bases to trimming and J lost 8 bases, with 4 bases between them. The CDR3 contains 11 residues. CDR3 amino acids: CASSISDIQYF. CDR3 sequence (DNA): TGTGCCAGTAGTATATCAGACATTCAGTACTTC.

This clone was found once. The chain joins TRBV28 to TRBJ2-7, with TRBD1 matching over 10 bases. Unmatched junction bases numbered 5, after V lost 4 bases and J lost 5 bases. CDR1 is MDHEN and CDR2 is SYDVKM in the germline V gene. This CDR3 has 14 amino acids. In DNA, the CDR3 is TGTGCCAGCAGTTACGGACAGGGGGACCACGAGCAGTACGTC. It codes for CASSYGQGDHEQYV.